The present T cell receptor (beta chain) was sequenced within a study of CD8 T cells in ankylosing spondylitis. This clonotype was seen many times. TCRdb used MiXCR to reprocess the 5' RACE reads, holding one entry per CDR3 protein. The data contain 200,000 to 300,000 distinct CDR3 sequences, about 10% of them singletons. Per the germline V gene, CDR1 is SGHRS and CDR2 is YFSETQ. The CDR3 extends over 15 amino acids. V was pared by 3 bases and J by 1 base, with 14 bases between. The source is a male donor with ankylosing spondylitis or in good health (not recorded which). The rearrangement joins TRBV5-1 to TRBJ2-7; D could derive from TRBD1 or TRBD2 (5 bases each). The sequencing sample was made of blood, either unsorted or a sorted T cell fraction (not recorded which). CDR3 nucleotides: TGCGCCAGCAGCTCTCAGGGACCAAGATCCTACGAGCAGTACTTC. It specifies CASSSQGPRSYEQYF.